These 7 T cell receptor beta chains share one sample of origin, sequenced in a study of blood T cell repertoires in COVID-19. Assay used: immunoSEQ multiplex PCR; TCRdb lists only in-frame clones, some missing. The sample yields 250,000 or so clones, 84% seen once. The sequencing input was PBMCs or T cells enriched from blood (not recorded which). All receptors come from a man aged 50 to 59 who had recovered from COVID-19.

The table lists this clone with a few counts. J is TRBJ1-2 and V is TRBV5-5, with D tentatively TRBD1 (5 bases). The V gene lost 5 bases and the J gene lost 5 bases, with 19 bases spanning the gap. The germline gives CDR1 SGHKS, CDR2 YYEKEE (reference sequence). The CDR3 sequence is 15 residues long. The CDR3: CASSYDRSQSYGYTF. DNA for the CDR3: TGTGCCAGCAGTTATGACAGATCCCAAAGTTATGGCTACACCTTC.

The rearrangement links TRBV11-2 to TRBJ1-1; unclear D gene. The germline V and J ends were trimmed by 4 bases and 8 bases, with 8 bases remaining between them. This CDR3 spans 11 amino acids. Germline CDR1 and CDR2: SGHAT and FQNNGV. CDR3 bases: TGTGCCAGCAGCTCGTGGCAGGAAGCTTTCTTT. Translating gives CASSSWQEAFF.

The chain combines TRBV27 with TRBJ2-1, with D perhaps TRBD2 (5 bases). Germline values: CDR1 MNHEY, CDR2 SMNVEV (reference sequence). V gave up 6 bases and J gave up 6 bases, with 15 bases separating them. The CDR3 is 14 amino acids. The CDR3 DNA is TGTGCCAGCAGAAGTGGGAGCGTTGGCAATGAGCAGTTCTTC. Translated, it gives CASRSGSVGNEQFF.

V usage is TRBV12-5 and J usage is TRBJ1-6; TRBD1 matches at 9 bases. This CDR3 spans 15 amino acids. Germline CDR1 is LGHNT and CDR2 is FRNRAP. J gave up 4 bases and V 7 bases, and 5 bases lay outside the gene matches. In nucleotides, the CDR3 is TGTGCTAGTGTCCCGACAGGGGGTTATAATTCACCCCTCCACTTT. Translating gives CASVPTGGYNSPLHF. Complete variable domain (other parts from reference TRBV12-5 and TRBJ1-6): DARVTQTPRHKVTEMGQEVTMRCQPILGHNTVFWYRQTMMQGLELLAYFRNRAPLDDSGMPKDRFSAEMPDATLATLKIQPSEPRDSAVYFCASVPTGGYNSPLHFGNGTRLTVT.

This rearrangement joins TRBV5-6 to TRBJ1-1; D may be TRBD1 (6 bases). CDR1 is SGHDT, CDR2 YYEEEE, per germline. V was cut by 3 bases and J by 0 bases, with 21 bases left in between. There are 18 residues in the CDR3. In DNA, the CDR3 is TGTGCCAGCAGCTCCTTCCTCTTACCCGGGACACTGAACACTGAAGCTTTCTTT. This sequence encodes CASSSFLLPGTLNTEAFF.

This clone occurred many times. This chain joins TRBV25-1 and TRBJ2-7; D is uncertain. Trimming stripped 1 base from V and 6 bases from J, with 13 bases between. This CDR3 comprises 14 residues. Germline V CDR1 and CDR2: MGHDK, SYGVNS. CDR3 sequence reads: CASSESGSSLEQYF. The CDR3 DNA sequence: TGTGCCAGCAGTGAATCAGGCAGCTCCCTCGAGCAGTACTTC.

The J gene is TRBJ2-1, the V gene TRBV24-1; 7 positions match TRBD2. Per the germline V gene, CDR1 is KGHDR and CDR2 is SFDVKD. The CDR3 totals 13 residues. Trimming at V came to 8 bases and at J to 7 bases, leaving 7 bases not matched to a gene. CDR3 sequence: CATKGGSLNEQFF. CDR3 nucleotide sequence: TGTGCCACCAAGGGCGGGAGCTTAAATGAGCAGTTCTTC.